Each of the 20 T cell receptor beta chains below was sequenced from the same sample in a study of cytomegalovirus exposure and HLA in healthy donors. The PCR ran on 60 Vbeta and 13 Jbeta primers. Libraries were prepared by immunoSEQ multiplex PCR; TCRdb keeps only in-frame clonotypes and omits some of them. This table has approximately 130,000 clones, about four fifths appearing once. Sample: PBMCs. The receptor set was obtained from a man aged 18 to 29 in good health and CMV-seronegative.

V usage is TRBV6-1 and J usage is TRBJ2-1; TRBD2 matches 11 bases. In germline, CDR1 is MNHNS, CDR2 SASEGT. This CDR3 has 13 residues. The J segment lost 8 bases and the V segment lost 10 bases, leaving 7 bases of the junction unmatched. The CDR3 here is CATKGTSGHEQFF. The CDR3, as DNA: TGTGCCACCAAGGGGACTAGCGGTCATGAGCAGTTCTTC.

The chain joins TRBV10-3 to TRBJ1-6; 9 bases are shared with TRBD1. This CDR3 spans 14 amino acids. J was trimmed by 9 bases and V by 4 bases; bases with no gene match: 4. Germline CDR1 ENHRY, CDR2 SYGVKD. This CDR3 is CAISGGTGPSPLHF. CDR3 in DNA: TGTGCCATCAGTGGGGGGACAGGGCCTTCACCCCTCCACTTT.

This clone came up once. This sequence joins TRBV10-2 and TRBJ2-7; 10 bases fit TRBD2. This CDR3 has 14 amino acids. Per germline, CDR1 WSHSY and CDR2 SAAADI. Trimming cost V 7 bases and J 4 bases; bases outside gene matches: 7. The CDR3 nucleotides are TGCGCCAGCAAAGAGGAGCGGGGGGGGTACGAGCAGTACTTC. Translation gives CASKEERGGYEQYF.

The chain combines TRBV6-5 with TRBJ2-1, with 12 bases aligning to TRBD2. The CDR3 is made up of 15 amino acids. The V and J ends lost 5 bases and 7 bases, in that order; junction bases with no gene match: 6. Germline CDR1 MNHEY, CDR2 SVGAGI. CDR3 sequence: CASSPWTSGVNEQFF. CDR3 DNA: TGTGCCAGCAGTCCATGGACTAGCGGGGTTAATGAGCAGTTCTTC.

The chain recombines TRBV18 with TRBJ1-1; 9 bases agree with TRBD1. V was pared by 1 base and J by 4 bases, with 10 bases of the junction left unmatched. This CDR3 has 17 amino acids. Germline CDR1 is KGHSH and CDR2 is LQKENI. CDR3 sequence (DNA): TGTGCCAGCTCACCACTTGACAGGGGGAAGCATCGCACTGAAGCTTTCTTT. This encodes CASSPLDRGKHRTEAFF.

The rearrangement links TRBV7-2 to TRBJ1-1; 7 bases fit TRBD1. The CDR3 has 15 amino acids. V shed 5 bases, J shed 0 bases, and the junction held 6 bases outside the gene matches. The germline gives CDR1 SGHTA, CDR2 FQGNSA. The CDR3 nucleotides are TGTGCCAGCAGCCTTCAGACAGGGATGAACACTGAAGCTTTCTTT. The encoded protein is CASSLQTGMNTEAFF. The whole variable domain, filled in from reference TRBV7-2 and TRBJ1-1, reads GAGVSQSPSNKVTEKGKDVELRCDPISGHTALYWYRQSLGQGLEFLIYFQGNSAPDKSGLPSDRFSAERTGGSVSTLTIQRTQQEDSAVYLCASSLQTGMNTEAFFGQGTRLTVV.

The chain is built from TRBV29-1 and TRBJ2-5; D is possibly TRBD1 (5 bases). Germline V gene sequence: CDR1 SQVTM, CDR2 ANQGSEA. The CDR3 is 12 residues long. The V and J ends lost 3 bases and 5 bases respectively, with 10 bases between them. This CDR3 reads CSVEWTRETQYF. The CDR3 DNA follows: TGCAGCGTTGAGTGGACACGGGAGACCCAGTACTTC.

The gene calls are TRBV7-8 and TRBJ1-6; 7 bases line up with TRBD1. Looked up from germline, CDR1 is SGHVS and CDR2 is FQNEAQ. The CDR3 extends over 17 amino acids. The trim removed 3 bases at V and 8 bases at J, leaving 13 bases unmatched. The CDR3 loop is CASSLLGAGGSYSPLHF. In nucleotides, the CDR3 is TGTGCCAGCAGCTTGCTGGGGGCAGGGGGTTCCTATTCACCCCTCCACTTT.

This CDR3 is CARRTGSNYGYTF. CDR3 coding DNA: TGTGCCAGAAGGACAGGTTCTAACTATGGCTACACCTTC. This chain connects TRBV2 to TRBJ1-2; 7 bases agree with TRBD1. This CDR3 comprises 13 residues. Unmatched junction bases numbered 4, after V lost 9 bases and J lost 0 bases. Looked up from germline, CDR1 is SNHLY and CDR2 is FYNNEI. Filled out from reference TRBV2 and TRBJ1-2, the complete variable domain reads EPEVTQTPSHQVTQMGQEVILRCVPISNHLYFYWYRQILGQKVEFLVSFYNNEISEKSEIFDDQFSVERPDGSNFTLKIRSTKLEDSAMYFCARRTGSNYGYTFGSGTRLTVV.

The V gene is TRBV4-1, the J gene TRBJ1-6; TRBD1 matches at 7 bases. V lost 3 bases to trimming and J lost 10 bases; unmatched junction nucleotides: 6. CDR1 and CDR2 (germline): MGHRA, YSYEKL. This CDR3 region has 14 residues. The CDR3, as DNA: TGCGCCAGCAGCCAGACAGGGTACCGGTCACCCCTCCACTTT. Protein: CASSQTGYRSPLHF.

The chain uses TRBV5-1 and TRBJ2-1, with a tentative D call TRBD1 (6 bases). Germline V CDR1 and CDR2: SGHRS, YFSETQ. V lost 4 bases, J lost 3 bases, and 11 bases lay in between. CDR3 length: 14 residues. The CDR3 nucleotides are TGCGCCAGCAGCCGACAGGACGACTACAATGAGCAGTTCTTC. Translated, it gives CASSRQDDYNEQFF.

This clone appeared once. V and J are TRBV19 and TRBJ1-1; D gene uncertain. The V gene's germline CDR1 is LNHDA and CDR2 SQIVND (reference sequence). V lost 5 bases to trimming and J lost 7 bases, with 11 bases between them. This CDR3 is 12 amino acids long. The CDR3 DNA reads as TGTGCCAGTAGTCCCTACCCCGATGAAGCTTTCTTT. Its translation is CASSPYPDEAFF.

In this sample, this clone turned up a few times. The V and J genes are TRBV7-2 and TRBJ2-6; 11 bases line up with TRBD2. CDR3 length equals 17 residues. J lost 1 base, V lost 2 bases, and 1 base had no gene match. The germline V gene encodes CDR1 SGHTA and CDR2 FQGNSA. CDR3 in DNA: TGTGCCAGCAGCTTACTAGCGGGGGGATCTGGGGCCAACGTCCTGACTTTC. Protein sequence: CASSLLAGGSGANVLTF.

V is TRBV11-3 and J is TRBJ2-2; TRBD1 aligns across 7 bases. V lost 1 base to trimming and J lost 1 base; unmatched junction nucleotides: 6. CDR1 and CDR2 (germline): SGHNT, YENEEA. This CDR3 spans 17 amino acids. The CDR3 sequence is CASSLVSGTVNTGELFF. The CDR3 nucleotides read TGTGCCAGCAGCTTAGTGTCCGGGACAGTGAACACCGGGGAGCTGTTTTTT.

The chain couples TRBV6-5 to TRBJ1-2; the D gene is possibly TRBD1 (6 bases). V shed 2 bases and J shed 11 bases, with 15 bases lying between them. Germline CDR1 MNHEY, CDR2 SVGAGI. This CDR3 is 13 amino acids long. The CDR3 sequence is CASSYRDTRGYTF. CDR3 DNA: TGTGCCAGCAGTTACCGGGACACCAGAGGGTACACCTTC.

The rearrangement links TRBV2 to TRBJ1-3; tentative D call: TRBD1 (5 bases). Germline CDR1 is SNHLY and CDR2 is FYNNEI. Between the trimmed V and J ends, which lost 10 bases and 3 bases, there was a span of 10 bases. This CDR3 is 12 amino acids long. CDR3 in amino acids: CATRVGGNTIYF. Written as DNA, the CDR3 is TGTGCCACCAGGGTCGGTGGAAACACCATATATTTT.

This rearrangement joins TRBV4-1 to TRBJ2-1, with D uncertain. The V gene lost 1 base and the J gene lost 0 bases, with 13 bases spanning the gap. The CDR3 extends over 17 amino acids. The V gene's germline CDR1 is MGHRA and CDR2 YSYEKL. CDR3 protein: CASSQVPTQSSYNEQFF. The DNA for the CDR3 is TGCGCCAGCAGCCAAGTGCCGACACAGAGCTCCTACAATGAGCAGTTCTTC.

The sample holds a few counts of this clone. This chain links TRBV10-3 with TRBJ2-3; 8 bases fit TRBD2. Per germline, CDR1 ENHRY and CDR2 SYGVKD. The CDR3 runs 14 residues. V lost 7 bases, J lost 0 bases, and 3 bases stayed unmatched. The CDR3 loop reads CAIKGLGSTDTQYF. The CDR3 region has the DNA TGTGCCATCAAGGGACTAGGGAGCACAGATACGCAGTATTTT.

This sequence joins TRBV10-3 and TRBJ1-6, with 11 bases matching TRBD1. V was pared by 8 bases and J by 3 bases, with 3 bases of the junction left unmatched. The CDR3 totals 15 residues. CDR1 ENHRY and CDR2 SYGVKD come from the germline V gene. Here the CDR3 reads CAIRGTGGYNSPLHF. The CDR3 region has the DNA TGTGCCATCCGAGGGACAGGGGGCTATAATTCACCCCTCCACTTT.

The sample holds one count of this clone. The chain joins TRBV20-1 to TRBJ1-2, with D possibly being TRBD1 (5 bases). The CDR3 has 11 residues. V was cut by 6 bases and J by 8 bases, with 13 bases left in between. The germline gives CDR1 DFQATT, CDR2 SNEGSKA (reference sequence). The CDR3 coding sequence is TGCAGTGCCGTGTCAGGGCCAGGCTACACCTTC. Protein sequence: CSAVSGPGYTF.